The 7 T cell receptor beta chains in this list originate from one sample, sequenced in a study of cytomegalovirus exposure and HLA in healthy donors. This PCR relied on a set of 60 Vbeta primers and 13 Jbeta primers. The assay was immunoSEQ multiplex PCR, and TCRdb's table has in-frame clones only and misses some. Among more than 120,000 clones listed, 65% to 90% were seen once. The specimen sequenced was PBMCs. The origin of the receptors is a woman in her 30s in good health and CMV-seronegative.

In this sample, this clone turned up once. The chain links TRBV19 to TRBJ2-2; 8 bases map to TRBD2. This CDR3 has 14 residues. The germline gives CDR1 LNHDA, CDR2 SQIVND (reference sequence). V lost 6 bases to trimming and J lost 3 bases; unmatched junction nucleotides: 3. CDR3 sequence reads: CASRGTRDTGELFF. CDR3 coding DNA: TGTGCCAGTAGGGGGACTAGGGACACCGGGGAGCTGTTTTTT.

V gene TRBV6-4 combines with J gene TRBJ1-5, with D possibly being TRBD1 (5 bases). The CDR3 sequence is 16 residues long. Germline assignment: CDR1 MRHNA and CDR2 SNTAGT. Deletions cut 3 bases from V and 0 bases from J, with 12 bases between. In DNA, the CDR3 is TGTGCCAGCAGTGAACAGGAGTTAGTTAGCAATCAGCCCCAGCATTTT. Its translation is CASSEQELVSNQPQHF.

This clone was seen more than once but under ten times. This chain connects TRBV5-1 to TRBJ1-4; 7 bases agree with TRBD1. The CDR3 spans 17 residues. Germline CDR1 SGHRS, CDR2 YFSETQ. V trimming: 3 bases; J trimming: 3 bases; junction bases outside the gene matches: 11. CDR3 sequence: CASSSEWTGASNEKLFF. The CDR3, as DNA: TGCGCCAGCAGCTCGGAATGGACAGGAGCGTCTAATGAAAAACTGTTTTTT.

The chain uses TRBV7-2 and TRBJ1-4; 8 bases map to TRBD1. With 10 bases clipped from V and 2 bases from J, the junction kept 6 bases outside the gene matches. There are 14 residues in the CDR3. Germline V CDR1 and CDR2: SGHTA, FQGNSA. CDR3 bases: TGTGCCACCAGACAGGGGAGGACTAATGAAAAACTGTTTTTT. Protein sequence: CATRQGRTNEKLFF.

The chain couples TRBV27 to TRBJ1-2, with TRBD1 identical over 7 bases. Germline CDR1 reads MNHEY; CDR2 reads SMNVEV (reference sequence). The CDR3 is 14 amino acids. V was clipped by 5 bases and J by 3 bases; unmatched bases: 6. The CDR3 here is CASSLTGVDYGYTF. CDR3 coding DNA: TGTGCCAGCAGTCTCACAGGGGTTGACTATGGCTACACCTTC.

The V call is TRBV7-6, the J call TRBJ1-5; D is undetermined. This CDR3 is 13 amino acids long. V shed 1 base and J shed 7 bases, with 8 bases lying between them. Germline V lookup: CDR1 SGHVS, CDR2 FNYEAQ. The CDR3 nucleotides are TGTGCCAGCAGCTTAGGGCGGAAACAGCCCCAGCATTTT. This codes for CASSLGRKQPQHF. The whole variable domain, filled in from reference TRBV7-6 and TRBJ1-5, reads GAGVSQSPRYKVTKRGQDVALRCDPISGHVSLYWYRQALGQGPEFLTYFNYEAQQDKSGLPNDRFSAERPEGSISTLTIQRTEQRDSAMYRCASSLGRKQPQHFGDGTRLSIL.

The CDR3 spells CASSPGTLIYEQYF. In DNA, the CDR3 is TGTGCCAGCAGCCCTGGGACATTAATCTACGAGCAGTACTTC. This chain joins TRBV5-4 and TRBJ2-5, with a possible D match to TRBD1 (6 bases). TRBJ2-7 explains the end of the DNA better; the J call may be wrong. This CDR3 contains 14 residues. CDR1 and CDR2 (germline): SGHNT, YYREEE (reference sequence).